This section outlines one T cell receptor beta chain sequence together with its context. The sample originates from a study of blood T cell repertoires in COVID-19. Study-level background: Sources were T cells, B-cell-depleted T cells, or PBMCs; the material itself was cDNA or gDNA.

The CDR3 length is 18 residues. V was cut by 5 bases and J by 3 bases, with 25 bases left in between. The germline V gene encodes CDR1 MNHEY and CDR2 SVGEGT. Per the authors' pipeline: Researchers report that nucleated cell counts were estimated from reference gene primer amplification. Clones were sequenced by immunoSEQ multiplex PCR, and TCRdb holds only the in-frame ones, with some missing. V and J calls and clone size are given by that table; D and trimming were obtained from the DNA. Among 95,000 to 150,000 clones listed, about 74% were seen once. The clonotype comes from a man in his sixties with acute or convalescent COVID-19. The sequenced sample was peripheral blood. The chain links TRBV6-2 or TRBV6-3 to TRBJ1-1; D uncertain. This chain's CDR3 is CASSSLQRSVGLYTEAFF. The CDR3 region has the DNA TGTGCCAGCAGTAGCCTACAGAGATCCGTGGGTTTGTACACTGAAGCTTTCTTT.